Listed here are 29 T cell receptor beta chains from one sample, sequenced in a study of technical replicates of blood from a few donors. The repertoire was sequenced with immunoSEQ multiplex PCR; TCRdb's copy has only in-frame clones and lacks some. The sample has tens of thousands of clones, around nine tenths seen once; the top ten hold about 5.1%. Sequenced: PBMCs. The receptors here all came from a human donor in good health. Some clones in this sample may be carry-over from other donors' samples.

This clone was counted only a few times. The rearrangement uses TRBV7-2 and TRBJ1-2; TRBD1 might be the D (5 bases). This CDR3 spans 15 amino acids. V lost 1 base, J lost 6 bases, and 15 bases lay in between. Germline CDR1 and CDR2: SGHTA and FQGNSA. CDR3 sequence: CASSLGGMIGNGYTF. In nucleotides, the CDR3 is TGTGCCAGCAGCTTAGGGGGCATGATAGGCAATGGCTACACCTTC.

The rearrangement links TRBV4-2 to TRBJ2-3, with 8 bases matching TRBD2. The length of the CDR3 is 17 residues. V gave up 1 base and J gave up 2 bases; unmatched junction bases: 8. Germline V lookup: CDR1 LGHNA, CDR2 YNFKEQ. CDR3 in amino acids: CASSQAPSGRNTDTQYF. The CDR3 coding sequence is TGTGCCAGCAGCCAAGCCCCCAGCGGGAGAAACACAGATACGCAGTATTTT.

V is TRBV30 and J is TRBJ1-4, with D possibly being TRBD1 (6 bases). Germline V lookup: CDR1 GTSNPN, CDR2 SVGIG (reference sequence). CDR3 length: 14 amino acids. V shed 2 bases and J shed 7 bases, with 14 bases lying between them. CDR3 nucleotide sequence: TGTGCCTGGAGTAGGGGGGGGGCGGGTGAAAAACTGTTTTTT. It translates to CAWSRGGAGEKLFF.

J is TRBJ1-5 and V is TRBV5-6, with 10 bases matching TRBD1. The V and J ends lost 4 bases and 6 bases, in that order; junction bases with no gene match: 7. The CDR3 sequence is 15 residues long. Germline values: CDR1 SGHDT, CDR2 YYEEEE. The CDR3 here is CASSPDRGLGQPQHF. CDR3 sequence (DNA): TGTGCCAGCAGCCCCGACAGGGGGCTCGGTCAGCCCCAGCATTTT.

This sequence joins TRBV11-2 and TRBJ2-6; D uncertain. The germline V gene encodes CDR1 SGHAT and CDR2 FQNNGV. The CDR3 is 14 amino acids. The V end was cut by 5 bases, the J end by 0 bases, with 5 bases between. CDR3 in DNA: TGTGCCAGCAGCACATACTCTGGGGCCAACGTCCTGACTTTC. Translating gives CASSTYSGANVLTF. The complete variable domain, with remaining parts taken from reference TRBV11-2 and TRBJ2-6, reads EAGVAQSPRYKIIEKRQSVAFWCNPISGHATLYWYQQILGQGPKLLIQFQNNGVVDDSQLPKDRFSAERLKGVDSTLKIQPAKLEDSAVYLCASSTYSGANVLTFGAGSRLTVL.

This chain joins TRBV27 and TRBJ2-4; D is unclear. Germline V gives CDR1 MNHEY, CDR2 SMNVEV (reference sequence). The CDR3 length is 15 residues. The germline V and J ends were trimmed by 3 bases and 1 base, with 10 bases remaining between them. The CDR3 bases are TGTGCCAGCAGTTTGATGAGAGGTGCCAAAAACATTCAGTACTTC. It is translated as CASSLMRGAKNIQYF.

The chain joins TRBV18 to TRBJ2-3; TRBD1 agrees at 7 bases. CDR1 is KGHSH, CDR2 LQKENI, per germline. This CDR3 comprises 13 residues. Losses at the gene ends were 3 bases for V and 3 bases for J; bases not matched to a gene: 0. This CDR3 reads CASSPGQTDTQYF. DNA for the CDR3: TGTGCCAGCTCACCGGGACAGACAGATACGCAGTATTTT. The whole variable domain, filled in from reference TRBV18 and TRBJ2-3, reads NAGVMQNPRHLVRRRGQEARLRCSPMKGHSHVYWYRQLPEEGLKFMVYLQKENIIDESGMPKERFSAEFPKEGPSILRIQQVVRGDSAAYFCASSPGQTDTQYFGPGTRLTVL.

This clone was detected only once. This chain connects TRBV7-9 to TRBJ2-1; 7 bases map to TRBD2. The CDR3 is 15 residues long. With 7 bases clipped from V and 2 bases from J, the junction kept 8 bases outside the gene matches. Germline CDR1 is SEHNR and CDR2 is FQNEAQ (reference sequence). This CDR3 reads CASTSGGRTYNEQFF. CDR3 in DNA: TGTGCCAGCACCTCGGGCGGGAGAACCTACAATGAGCAGTTCTTC.

The rearrangement uses TRBV4-3 and TRBJ2-7; TRBD1 might be the D (6 bases). The V and J ends lost 0 bases and 2 bases respectively, with 8 bases between them. Germline CDR1 and CDR2: LGHNA and YSLEER. The CDR3 contains 14 residues. CDR3 amino acids: CASSQDTGTYEQYF. The CDR3 DNA is TGCGCCAGCAGCCAAGATACAGGGACCTACGAGCAGTACTTC.

The CDR3 region is CASSPNRDGYTF. CDR3 DNA sequence: TGTGCCAGCAGCCCCAACAGGGACGGCTACACCTTC. The rearrangement links TRBV11-2 to TRBJ1-2, with D perhaps TRBD1 (6 bases). Germline V gene sequence: CDR1 SGHAT, CDR2 FQNNGV. The CDR3 covers 12 residues. Trimming took off 5 bases at V and 8 bases at J, with 12 bases between the two ends.

The chain recombines TRBV7-3 with TRBJ2-1, with a weak D call TRBD1 (6 bases). V was pared by 0 bases and J by 9 bases, with 9 bases between. Looked up from germline, CDR1 is SGHTA and CDR2 is FQGTGA. The CDR3 covers 13 residues. CDR3 protein: CASSLTRGGEQFF. CDR3 coding DNA: TGTGCCAGCAGCTTAACGAGAGGGGGTGAGCAGTTCTTC.

The chain combines TRBV29-1 with TRBJ1-3; the match to TRBD1 covers 8 bases. Germline CDR1 reads SQVTM; CDR2 reads ANQGSEA. The CDR3 spans 15 residues. J lost 0 bases, V lost 7 bases, and 8 bases had no gene match. The CDR3 protein is CSARTGTSSGNTIYF. The CDR3 nucleotides are TGCAGCGCCAGGACAGGGACCTCCTCTGGAAACACCATATATTTT.

This clone was seen a single time. V gene TRBV21-1 combines with J gene TRBJ1-2; the D call in the table, TRBD1, was not verified against the DNA. TRBV21-1 is marked as a pseudogene. The CDR3 covers 11 residues. In nucleotides, the CDR3 is TGTGCCAGCAGCCGCAGGGGGGCCTACACCTTC. Encoded protein: CASSRRGAYTF.

The rearrangement uses TRBV2 and TRBJ2-7, with a tentative D call TRBD2 (5 bases). The V end lost 4 bases, the J end lost 3 bases, and 7 bases lay between the germline ends. The CDR3 consists of 12 residues. Germline V CDR1 and CDR2: SNHLY, FYNNEI. This chain's CDR3 is CASSVEGYEQYF. In nucleotides, the CDR3 is TGTGCCAGCAGTGTAGAGGGCTACGAGCAGTACTTC.

The chain carries TRBV7-6 and TRBJ1-1, with a tentative D call TRBD1 (5 bases). This CDR3 contains 13 residues. V was shortened by 4 bases and J by 4 bases, with 10 bases between the two germline ends. Germline loops: CDR1 SGHVS, CDR2 FNYEAQ. The CDR3 region is CASSSQGITEAFF. The CDR3 DNA follows: TGTGCCAGCAGCTCGCAGGGAATCACTGAAGCTTTCTTT.

This clone was found a few times. This chain links TRBV7-7 with TRBJ1-6; D may be TRBD1 (6 bases). The germline V and J ends were trimmed by 5 bases and 7 bases, with 9 bases remaining between them. This CDR3 is 13 amino acids long. Germline assignment: CDR1 SSHAT and CDR2 FNYEAQ (reference sequence). Here the CDR3 reads CASSQDRNSPLHF. DNA of the CDR3: TGTGCCAGCAGCCAAGACAGGAATTCACCCCTCCACTTT.

This clone was observed once. The chain links TRBV2 to TRBJ2-2, with 9 bases aligning to TRBD1. V trimming: 8 bases; J trimming: 5 bases; junction bases outside the gene matches: 6. The CDR3 extends over 14 amino acids. CDR1 and CDR2 from the germline V gene are SNHLY and FYNNEI. The CDR3 here is CASRGTGRTGELFF. In nucleotides, the CDR3 is TGTGCCAGCCGAGGGACAGGGAGAACCGGGGAGCTGTTTTTT.

The chain links TRBV2 to TRBJ2-3, with a possible D match to TRBD2 (6 bases). The CDR3 has 16 residues. The germline CDR1 and CDR2 sequences are SNHLY and FYNNEI. V lost 7 bases to trimming and J lost 4 bases, with 21 bases between them. The CDR3 here is CASIVPLTRDSDTQYF. The CDR3, as DNA: TGTGCCAGCATCGTTCCCCTGACGCGGGACTCAGATACGCAGTATTTT.

J is TRBJ2-7 and V is TRBV18, with TRBD1 matching over 7 bases. This CDR3 is built from 15 residues. Germline CDR1 KGHSH, CDR2 LQKENI. V trimming: 5 bases; J trimming: 2 bases; junction bases outside the gene matches: 9. Here the CDR3 DNA reads TGTGCCAGCTCAGGGGATGGGACAGCAGCCTACGAGCAGTACTTC. Amino acid sequence: CASSGDGTAAYEQYF. The full variable domain, with the rest looked up from reference TRBV18 and TRBJ2-7, is NAGVMQNPRHLVRRRGQEARLRCSPMKGHSHVYWYRQLPEEGLKFMVYLQKENIIDESGMPKERFSAEFPKEGPSILRIQQVVRGDSAAYFCASSGDGTAAYEQYFGPGTRLTVT.

This chain joins TRBV2 and TRBJ2-3, with 7 bases aligning to TRBD1. The CDR3 runs 13 residues. The V segment lost 8 bases and the J segment 5 bases; nucleotides outside the gene matches: 7. The germline V gene has CDR1 SNHLY and CDR2 FYNNEI. The CDR3 DNA follows: TGTGCCAGCTCAGGGACAGAGGTAGATACGCAGTATTTT. Translation gives CASSGTEVDTQYF.

The chain is built from TRBV29-1 and TRBJ2-2, with no clear D. The V gene lost 2 bases and the J gene lost 2 bases, with 6 bases spanning the gap. CDR3 length equals 13 residues. Germline CDR1 SQVTM, CDR2 ANQGSEA. CDR3 DNA sequence: TGCAGCGTTGAAAGCCCTAACACCGGGGAGCTGTTTTTT. Translation gives CSVESPNTGELFF.

The CDR3: CATSTGTGGNEQFF. The CDR3 nucleotides are TGTGCCACCAGCACCGGGACAGGGGGTAATGAGCAGTTCTTC. The chain combines TRBV15 with TRBJ2-1, with 11 bases aligning to TRBD1. This CDR3 has 14 residues. CDR1 is LNHNV, CDR2 YYDKDF, per germline (reference sequence). V was pared by 4 bases and J by 7 bases, with 3 bases of the junction left unmatched.

V is TRBV18 and J is TRBJ1-1, with D perhaps matching TRBD1 (6 bases). CDR1 is KGHSH and CDR2 is LQKENI in the germline V gene. The CDR3 consists of 12 residues. V gave up 5 bases and J gave up 11 bases, with 15 bases separating them. CDR3: CASSFQDRSAFF. DNA of the CDR3: TGTGCCAGCTCATTCCAAGACAGGTCCGCTTTCTTT.

This chain joins TRBV7-2 and TRBJ2-7, with D possibly matching TRBD2 (6 bases). The CDR3 runs 15 residues. The V and J ends lost 6 bases and 6 bases respectively, with 21 bases between them. CDR1 and CDR2 (germline): SGHTA, FQGNSA. The CDR3: CASSPPRGLPLEQYF. As DNA, the CDR3 is TGTGCCAGCAGTCCCCCGCGGGGATTACCTCTCGAGCAGTACTTC.

The genes are TRBV4-1 and TRBJ1-2; maybe TRBD1 (6 bases). The germline V gene has CDR1 MGHRA and CDR2 YSYEKL. Trimming shortened V by 8 bases and J by 6 bases, and 10 bases separated the two germline ends. The CDR3 sequence is 11 residues long. CDR3 DNA: TGCGCCAGCGGGGCAGGGGATGGCTACACCTTC. Protein product: CASGAGDGYTF.

The gene calls are TRBV7-2 and TRBJ2-7; 8 nucleotides match TRBD2. The germline V gene encodes CDR1 SGHTA and CDR2 FQGNSA. The CDR3 loop spans 15 amino acids. Trimming removed 4 bases from V and 4 bases from J; junction bases left unmatched: 9. CDR3: CASSWGSGSSYEQYF. The CDR3, as DNA: TGTGCCAGCAGCTGGGGCAGCGGGAGTTCGTACGAGCAGTACTTC. Based on the CDR3 plus reference TRBV7-2 and TRBJ2-7, the full variable domain is GAGVSQSPSNKVTEKGKDVELRCDPISGHTALYWYRQSLGQGLEFLIYFQGNSAPDKSGLPSDRFSAERTGGSVSTLTIQRTQQEDSAVYLCASSWGSGSSYEQYFGPGTRLTVT.

This chain links TRBV2 with TRBJ2-1; unclear D gene. The CDR3 is 14 amino acids. V lost 7 bases and J 0 bases, leaving 10 bases between the germline ends. The germline V gene encodes CDR1 SNHLY and CDR2 FYNNEI. The CDR3 DNA is TGTGCCAGCACGCTAATCGGCTCCTACAATGAGCAGTTCTTC. Amino acids: CASTLIGSYNEQFF.

The V call is TRBV13, the J call TRBJ2-7; possibly TRBD1 for D (6 bases). Per germline, CDR1 PRHDT and CDR2 FYEKMQ (reference sequence). V was cut by 5 bases and J by 0 bases, with 14 bases left in between. The CDR3 runs 15 residues. The CDR3 DNA is TGTGCCAGCAGCATACAGGGCCTCAGCTCCTACGAGCAGTACTTC. Amino acid sequence: CASSIQGLSSYEQYF.

V gene TRBV10-3 combines with J gene TRBJ2-3; 8 bases map to TRBD2. There are 15 residues in the CDR3. The germline CDR1 and CDR2 sequences are ENHRY and SYGVKD. V lost 6 bases, J lost 2 bases, and 7 bases stayed unmatched. CDR3 sequence: CAIRFSGASTDTQYF. The DNA for the CDR3 is TGTGCCATCAGATTTAGCGGGGCCTCCACAGATACGCAGTATTTT.